One sample yielded the 5 T cell receptor beta chains listed below, sequenced in a study of blood T cell repertoires in COVID-19. The data were produced by immunoSEQ multiplex PCR, yet TCRdb's version contains in-frame clones alone and is incomplete. The data show about 160,000 clones, over 75% seen once. The sequenced material came from PBMCs or T cells enriched from blood (not recorded which). The receptors shown here come from a woman aged 50 to 65 who had recovered from COVID-19.

The chain employs TRBV7-8 and TRBJ1-4, with 12 bases that match TRBD1. V lost 5 bases and J lost 11; bases outside the gene matches: 9. Germline V gives CDR1 SGHVS, CDR2 FQNEAQ. The CDR3 sequence is 15 residues long. The CDR3 loop is CASSLFPGQGAKLFF. The CDR3 DNA is TGTGCCAGCAGCCTGTTCCCGGGACAGGGGGCCAAACTGTTTTTT.

This chain uses TRBV13 with TRBJ2-2, with 11 bases fitting TRBD2. The V and J ends lost 1 base and 1 base, in that order; junction bases with no gene match: 2. CDR3 length equals 17 residues. CDR1 and CDR2 (germline): PRHDT, FYEKMQ (reference sequence). This CDR3 is CASSLVLAGENTGELFF. DNA for the CDR3: TGTGCCAGCAGCTTAGTACTAGCGGGGGAGAACACCGGGGAGCTGTTTTTT.

The chain links TRBV19 to TRBJ2-7; tentatively, D is TRBD2 (6 bases). Looked up from germline, CDR1 is LNHDA and CDR2 is SQIVND (reference sequence). This CDR3 contains 14 residues. V was pared by 4 bases and J by 2 bases, with 12 bases between. The CDR3 here is CASSNPGETYEQYF. The CDR3 DNA reads as TGTGCCAGTAGTAACCCGGGGGAGACCTACGAGCAGTACTTC.

This clone was observed once. This chain joins TRBV10-3 and TRBJ2-1, with 8 bases fitting TRBD2. Germline V gives CDR1 ENHRY, CDR2 SYGVKD. The CDR3 covers 15 residues. V lost 6 bases to trimming and J lost 3 bases; unmatched junction nucleotides: 7. The CDR3: CAIRGSGGDYNEQFF. CDR3 sequence (DNA): TGTGCCATCAGGGGGAGCGGGGGCGACTACAATGAGCAGTTCTTC.

This clone was picked up a small number of times. This chain uses TRBV5-4 with TRBJ1-1, with no clear D. With 1 base removed from V and 1 base from J, the gap between germline ends came to 8 bases. CDR1 and CDR2 (germline): SGHNT, YYREEE (reference sequence). CDR3 length: 14 residues. CDR3 in amino acids: CASSLTVSNTEAFF. In DNA form, the CDR3 reads TGTGCCAGCAGCTTGACGGTCTCGAACACTGAAGCTTTCTTT. Supplemented by reference TRBV5-4 and TRBJ1-1, the full variable domain reads ETGVTQSPTHLIKTRGQQVTLRCSSQSGHNTVSWYQQALGQGPQFIFQYYREEENGRGNFPPRFSGLQFPNYSSELNVNALELDDSALYLCASSLTVSNTEAFFGQGTRLTVV.